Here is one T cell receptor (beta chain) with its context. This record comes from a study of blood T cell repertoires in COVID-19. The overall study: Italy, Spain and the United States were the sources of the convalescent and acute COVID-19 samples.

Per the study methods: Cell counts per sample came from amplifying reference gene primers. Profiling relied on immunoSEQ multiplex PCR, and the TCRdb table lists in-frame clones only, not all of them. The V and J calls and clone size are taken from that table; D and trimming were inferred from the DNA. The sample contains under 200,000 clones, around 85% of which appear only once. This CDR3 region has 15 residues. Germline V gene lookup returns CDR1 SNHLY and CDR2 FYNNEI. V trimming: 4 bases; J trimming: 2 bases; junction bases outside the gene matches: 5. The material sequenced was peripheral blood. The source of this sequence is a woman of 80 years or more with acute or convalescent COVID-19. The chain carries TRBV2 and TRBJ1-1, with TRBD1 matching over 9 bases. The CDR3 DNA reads TGTGCCAGCAGTGGGACAGGGGTCATTAACACTGAAGCTTTCTTT. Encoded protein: CASSGTGVINTEAFF.